Below are 7 T cell receptor beta chains sequenced from a single sample in a study of control samples from healthy donors and cancer patients. Sequencing used immunoSEQ multiplex PCR; TCRdb keeps in-frame clones, though not all of them. Of about 70,000 clones in the sample, around 82% were seen once. The sequenced sample consisted of blood. The receptors stem from a man between 50 and 59 years old in good health.

This chain links TRBV24-1 with TRBJ2-2, with D tentatively TRBD1 or TRBD2 (5 bases each). CDR1 is KGHDR and CDR2 is SFDVKD in the germline V gene. V was trimmed by 8 bases and J by 7 bases, leaving 13 bases between them. The CDR3 loop spans 13 amino acids. The CDR3 here is CATTAGRVGELFF. CDR3 in DNA: TGTGCCACCACCGCAGGGAGAGTCGGGGAGCTGTTTTTT.

The chain has TRBV29-1 and TRBJ1-4, with D perhaps TRBD1 (5 bases). Per germline, CDR1 SQVTM and CDR2 ANQGSEA. The CDR3 loop spans 14 amino acids. The V gene lost 5 bases and the J gene lost 0 bases, with 10 bases spanning the gap. CDR3 nucleotides: TGCAGCGTTAGGGGATCCGCAACTAATGAAAAACTGTTTTTT. As protein: CSVRGSATNEKLFF.

V is TRBV7-6 and J is TRBJ2-5, with D perhaps TRBD1 or TRBD2 (5 bases each). V lost 2 bases and J 2 bases, leaving 12 bases between the germline ends. The germline gives CDR1 SGHVS, CDR2 FNYEAQ. CDR3 length equals 15 residues. In nucleotides, the CDR3 is TGTGCCAGCAGCTTATCCGGGACGACTCAAGAGACCCAGTACTTC. As protein: CASSLSGTTQETQYF.

The rearrangement joins TRBV27 to TRBJ2-7; 8 bases are shared with TRBD1. CDR3 length: 13 amino acids. Germline CDR1 MNHEY, CDR2 SMNVEV (reference sequence). V shed 6 bases, J shed 4 bases, and the junction held 5 bases outside the gene matches. The CDR3 protein is CASRSGGTYEQYF. CDR3 nucleotides: TGTGCCAGCAGATCAGGGGGCACGTACGAGCAGTACTTC.

The chain links TRBV5-6 to TRBJ1-5, with D possibly matching TRBD1 (6 bases). The CDR3 loop spans 14 amino acids. CDR1 SGHDT and CDR2 YYEEEE come from the germline V gene. V shed 5 bases and J shed 4 bases, with 13 bases lying between them. CDR3 nucleotide sequence: TGTGCCAGCAGACTGTGGCAGGGGAATCAGCCCCAGCATTTT. Its translation is CASRLWQGNQPQHF.

The chain uses TRBV30 and TRBJ2-2, with D possibly matching TRBD1 (6 bases). Germline assignment: CDR1 GTSNPN and CDR2 SVGIG (reference sequence). The CDR3 length is 15 residues. V lost 0 bases and J 6 bases, leaving 14 bases between the germline ends. CDR3 in DNA: TGTGCCTGGAGTGTACTAAAGACAGGCGCCGGGGAGCTGTTTTTT. Residues: CAWSVLKTGAGELFF.

The sample holds a few counts of this clone. The chain combines TRBV9 with TRBJ2-5, with D possibly matching TRBD2 (6 bases). This CDR3 contains 16 residues. Germline V gives CDR1 SGDLS, CDR2 YYNGEE. V was trimmed by 3 bases and J by 1 base, leaving 16 bases between them. This CDR3 reads CASSETYSGAQETQYF. The CDR3 DNA reads TGTGCCAGCAGCGAGACCTATAGCGGAGCCCAAGAGACCCAGTACTTC.